Shown below are 25 T cell receptor beta chains from a single sample sequenced in a study of T cell changes during pregnancy in multiple sclerosis. The method was immunoSEQ multiplex PCR; TCRdb's version includes in-frame clones alone and lacks a portion of them. The table has 45,000 to 60,000 clones, over 90% seen once. The sample here was CD4+ T cells from peripheral blood mononuclear cells, taken after pregnancy. These receptors were obtained from a female donor in good health, enrolled as a control in a pregnancy study.

The chain carries TRBV7-9 and TRBJ1-3; D is perhaps TRBD1 (6 bases). This CDR3 has 15 residues. Trimming took 5 bases from V and 3 from J, leaving 14 bases between them. From germline, CDR1 is SEHNR and CDR2 FQNEAQ (reference sequence). The CDR3 loop is CASSLGGGLGNTIYF. The CDR3 bases are TGTGCCAGCAGCCTTGGCGGGGGGCTTGGAAACACCATATATTTT.

The chain joins TRBV5-6 to TRBJ2-1, with TRBD2 matching over 8 bases. The CDR3 has 14 amino acids. J lost 9 bases, V lost 2 bases, and 7 bases had no gene match. Germline CDR1 SGHDT, CDR2 YYEEEE. CDR3 amino acids: CASSFRGLGVEQFF. In DNA, the CDR3 is TGTGCCAGCAGCTTTCGGGGACTAGGAGTTGAGCAGTTCTTC.

This chain joins TRBV7-9 and TRBJ2-1, with 8 bases fitting TRBD2. CDR1 is SEHNR and CDR2 is FQNEAQ in the germline V gene (reference sequence). With 6 bases clipped from V and 4 bases from J, the junction kept 11 bases outside the gene matches. This CDR3 region has 16 residues. Written as DNA, the CDR3 is TGTGCCAGCAGTCCACAGCCTAGCGGGTCTTACAATGAGCAGTTCTTC. It specifies CASSPQPSGSYNEQFF. Supplemented by reference TRBV7-9 and TRBJ2-1, the full variable domain reads DTGVSQNPRHKITKRGQNVTFRCDPISEHNRLYWYRQTLGQGPEFLTYFQNEAQLEKSRLLSDRFSAERPKGSFSTLEIQRTEQGDSAMYLCASSPQPSGSYNEQFFGPGTRLTVL.

The rearrangement joins TRBV5-4 to TRBJ2-3; D is perhaps TRBD1 (6 bases). The germline gives CDR1 SGHNT, CDR2 YYREEE (reference sequence). The CDR3 runs to 13 residues. V was clipped by 3 bases and J by 4 bases, with 9 bases between them. The CDR3 loop reads CASSSQGADTQYF. As DNA, the CDR3 is TGTGCCAGCAGCTCACAGGGAGCAGATACGCAGTATTTT.

The chain is built from TRBV28 and TRBJ1-5, with TRBD1 as a possible D gene (5 bases). Trimming left V 5 bases short and J 3 bases short, with 8 bases between. CDR3 size: 13 residues. Per the germline V gene, CDR1 is MDHEN and CDR2 is SYDVKM. CDR3 amino acids: CASSQGFNQPQHF. CDR3 sequence (DNA): TGTGCCAGCAGTCAGGGTTTCAATCAGCCCCAGCATTTT.

J is TRBJ1-1 and V is TRBV10-3; tentative D call: TRBD1 (6 bases). CDR3 length: 15 amino acids. Trimming took off 6 bases at V and 0 bases at J, with 14 bases between the two ends. Germline CDR1 is ENHRY and CDR2 is SYGVKD. The CDR3 DNA reads TGTGCCATCAGGACAGGCAGTAGTATGAACACTGAAGCTTTCTTT. Its translation is CAIRTGSSMNTEAFF.

The chain joins TRBV4-1 to TRBJ2-7, with 7 bases lining up with TRBD1. V lost 4 bases, J lost 3 bases, and 6 bases stayed unmatched. The CDR3 length is 14 residues. The germline CDR1 and CDR2 sequences are MGHRA and YSYEKL. The CDR3 nucleotides are TGCGCCAGCAGCCTCCGGGACAGTGACTACGAGCAGTACTTC. It yields the protein CASSLRDSDYEQYF.

V is TRBV18 and J is TRBJ1-5, with a possible D match to TRBD1 (6 bases). Trimming removed 3 bases from V and 2 bases from J, with 14 bases in between. The CDR3 contains 16 residues. Germline V gives CDR1 KGHSH, CDR2 LQKENI. CDR3 sequence (DNA): TGTGCCAGCTCACCTGGAGTGGGGGCTGGCAATCAGCCCCAGCATTTT. Translation gives CASSPGVGAGNQPQHF.

The V gene is TRBV9, the J gene TRBJ1-1, with a possible D match to TRBD1 (5 bases). This CDR3 has 15 residues. Trimming removed 0 bases from V and 6 bases from J, with 15 bases in between. In germline, CDR1 is SGDLS, CDR2 YYNGEE. The chain's CDR3 is CASSVVTVKGAEAFF. In DNA form, the CDR3 reads TGTGCCAGCAGCGTAGTTACGGTAAAAGGGGCTGAAGCTTTCTTT.

This chain uses TRBV7-9 with TRBJ1-2, with 8 bases fitting TRBD1. Germline V CDR1 and CDR2: SEHNR, FQNEAQ (reference sequence). The J segment lost 0 bases and the V segment lost 5 bases, leaving 8 bases of the junction unmatched. This CDR3 has 16 residues. The CDR3 nucleotides are TGTGCCAGCAGCCCCGGACAGGGAGGGTCTAACTATGGCTACACCTTC. It encodes CASSPGQGGSNYGYTF.

The chain uses TRBV1 and TRBJ1-1; the table's D call, TRBD1, was not checked against the DNA. TRBV1 is flagged as a pseudogene. CDR3 size: 14 residues. CDR3: CTSSQDGLNTEAFF. The CDR3 region has the DNA TGCACCAGCAGCCAAGATGGCCTGAACACTGAAGCTTTCTTT.

CDR3 residues: CASSLGRGHEQYF. Written as DNA, the CDR3 is TGTGCCAGCAGCTTAGGCAGGGGCCACGAGCAGTACTTC. The rearrangement joins TRBV11-3 to TRBJ2-7; D is possibly TRBD1 (6 bases). This CDR3 is 13 amino acids long. Trimming took off 1 base at V and 5 bases at J, with 9 bases between the two ends. Per the germline V gene, CDR1 is SGHNT and CDR2 is YENEEA.

This chain uses TRBV18 with TRBJ1-1, with D possibly matching TRBD1 (5 bases). The CDR3 sequence is 14 residues long. V gave up 2 bases and J gave up 1 base, with 8 bases separating them. Germline CDR1 KGHSH, CDR2 LQKENI. The CDR3, as DNA: TGTGCCAGCTCACCAGCCGGACAGAACACTGAAGCTTTCTTT. Translating gives CASSPAGQNTEAFF.

V gene TRBV7-2 combines with J gene TRBJ2-3, with a weak D call TRBD2 (6 bases). V shed 5 bases and J shed 13 bases, with 19 bases lying between them. This CDR3 region has 13 residues. Germline values: CDR1 SGHTA, CDR2 FQGNSA. The CDR3 sequence: CASSPMTSLSEYF. The DNA for the CDR3 is TGTGCCAGCAGCCCGATGACTAGTCTCTCTGAGTATTTT.

The rearrangement joins TRBV5-4 to TRBJ2-5; 9 bases line up with TRBD1. The J segment lost 4 bases and the V segment lost 4 bases, leaving 5 bases of the junction unmatched. Germline CDR1 and CDR2: SGHNT and YYREEE (reference sequence). The CDR3 contains 14 residues. CDR3 DNA: TGTGCCAGCAGCCTTCCGGGACAGGGAGAGACCCAGTACTTC. Protein: CASSLPGQGETQYF.

The rearrangement links TRBV6-1 to TRBJ2-1; 12 bases map to TRBD2. With V trimmed by 3 bases and J by 6 bases, 6 bases remained unmatched. The germline V gene has CDR1 MNHNS and CDR2 SASEGT. The CDR3 length is 16 residues. CDR3 in DNA: TGTGCCAGCAGTGATTCGGGACTAGCGGGCCGCAATGAGCAGTTCTTC. Protein: CASSDSGLAGRNEQFF.

V usage is TRBV7-2 and J usage is TRBJ2-2, with 11 positions matching TRBD1. J was trimmed by 4 bases and V by 5 bases; bases with no gene match: 6. Germline-derived CDR1 and CDR2 are SGHTA and FQGNSA. The CDR3 is 16 residues long. The chain's CDR3 is CASSRTGGASTGELFF. Written as DNA, the CDR3 is TGTGCCAGCAGCCGGACAGGGGGCGCGAGCACCGGGGAGCTGTTTTTT. The complete variable domain, with remaining parts taken from reference TRBV7-2 and TRBJ2-2, reads GAGVSQSPSNKVTEKGKDVELRCDPISGHTALYWYRQSLGQGLEFLIYFQGNSAPDKSGLPSDRFSAERTGGSVSTLTIQRTQQEDSAVYLCASSRTGGASTGELFFGEGSRLTVL.

The chain employs TRBV19 and TRBJ1-3; tentatively, D is TRBD1 (6 bases). V was pared by 4 bases and J by 0 bases, with 13 bases between. This CDR3 is 16 amino acids long. Per the germline V gene, CDR1 is LNHDA and CDR2 is SQIVND (reference sequence). The CDR3 protein is CASSTGQFLSGNTIYF. CDR3 nucleotide sequence: TGTGCCAGTAGTACAGGACAGTTCCTCTCTGGAAACACCATATATTTT.

J is TRBJ2-3 and V is TRBV9; D possibly corresponds to TRBD1 (5 bases). The germline CDR1 and CDR2 sequences are SGDLS and YYNGEE. The CDR3 is 14 amino acids. Trimming pared 0 bases from V and 8 bases from J, leaving 13 bases between. CDR3 residues: CASSVAMGRSTQYF. The CDR3 DNA is TGTGCCAGCAGCGTAGCAATGGGGCGAAGTACGCAGTATTTT.

The chain is built from TRBV4-1 and TRBJ2-7; D remains ambiguous. Germline CDR1 MGHRA, CDR2 YSYEKL. V was cut by 2 bases and J by 0 bases, with 8 bases left in between. The length of the CDR3 is 14 residues. CDR3 sequence: CASSQSLSSYEQYF. CDR3 sequence (DNA): TGCGCCAGCAGCCAATCTCTAAGCTCCTACGAGCAGTACTTC.

J is TRBJ2-5 and V is TRBV12-5; a possible D gene is TRBD2 (5 bases). Germline lookup yields CDR1 LGHNT and CDR2 FRNRAP. Between the trimmed V and J ends, which lost 4 bases and 2 bases, there was a span of 14 bases. This CDR3 has 15 residues. The CDR3 here is CASGSGLQRQETQYF. The CDR3 nucleotides read TGTGCTAGTGGTTCCGGACTCCAAAGACAAGAGACCCAGTACTTC.

Here the CDR3 DNA reads TGCGCCAGCAGCTTGGACAGGGTCGGTTCACCCCTCCACTTT. It translates to CASSLDRVGSPLHF. V gene TRBV5-1 combines with J gene TRBJ1-6; maybe TRBD1 (6 bases). V lost 0 bases to trimming and J lost 9 bases, with 10 bases between them. This CDR3 is built from 14 residues. CDR1 is SGHRS and CDR2 is YFSETQ in the germline V gene.

With regard to this clone: Other DNA sequences within the sample encode an identical CDR3. V and J are TRBV20-1 and TRBJ1-1, with D perhaps matching TRBD1 (6 bases). Germline lookup yields CDR1 DFQATT and CDR2 SNEGSKA (reference sequence). The CDR3 consists of 11 residues. Deletions cut 6 bases from V and 5 bases from J, with 10 bases between. The CDR3 loop reads CSAKGGTEAFF. The CDR3 coding sequence is TGCAGTGCGAAAGGGGGTACTGAAGCTTTCTTT.

The V call is TRBV19, the J call TRBJ1-5; D is unresolved. Germline values: CDR1 LNHDA, CDR2 SQIVND (reference sequence). The CDR3 consists of 12 residues. V was pared by 3 bases and J by 3 bases, with 3 bases between. CDR3 in DNA: TGTGCCAGTAGTATGGCCAATCAGCCCCAGCATTTT. The encoded protein is CASSMANQPQHF.

The rearrangement uses TRBV18 and TRBJ2-5, with 7 nucleotides matching TRBD2. Germline loops: CDR1 KGHSH, CDR2 LQKENI. This CDR3 has 13 residues. The V gene end was trimmed by 6 bases and the J gene end by 4 bases; junction bases not matched to a gene: 5. The CDR3 coding sequence is TGTGCCAGCTCCCGACCGGGAGGAGAGACCCAGTACTTC. This gives the protein CASSRPGGETQYF.